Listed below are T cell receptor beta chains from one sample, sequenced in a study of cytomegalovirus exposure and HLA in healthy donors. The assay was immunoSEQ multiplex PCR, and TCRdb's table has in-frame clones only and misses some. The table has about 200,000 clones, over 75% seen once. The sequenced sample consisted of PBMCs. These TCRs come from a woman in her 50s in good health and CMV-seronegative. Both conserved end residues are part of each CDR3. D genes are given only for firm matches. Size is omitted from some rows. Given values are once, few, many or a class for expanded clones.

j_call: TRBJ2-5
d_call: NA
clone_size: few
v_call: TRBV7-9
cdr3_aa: CASSLGPGTQYF
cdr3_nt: TGTGCCAGCAGCTTAGGTCCAGGGACCCAGTACTTC

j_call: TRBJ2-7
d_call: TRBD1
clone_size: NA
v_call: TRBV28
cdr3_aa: CATFPTGTAAYEQYF
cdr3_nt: TGTGCCACCTTCCCTACCGGGACAGCGGCCTACGAGCAGTACTTC

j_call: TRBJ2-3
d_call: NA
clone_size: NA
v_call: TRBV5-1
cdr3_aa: CASSYSSTDTQYF
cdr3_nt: TGCGCCAGCAGCTATAGTAGCACAGATACGCAGTATTTT

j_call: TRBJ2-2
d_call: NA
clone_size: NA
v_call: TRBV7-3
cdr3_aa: CASRRDNTNTGELFF
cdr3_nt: TGTGCCAGCAGAAGGGACAATACGAACACCGGGGAGCTGTTTTTT

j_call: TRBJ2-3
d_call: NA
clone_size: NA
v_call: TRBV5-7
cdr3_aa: CASSLDMSKPGDTQYF
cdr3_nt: TGTGCCAGCAGCTTGGATATGTCAAAGCCGGGGGATACGCAGTATTTT

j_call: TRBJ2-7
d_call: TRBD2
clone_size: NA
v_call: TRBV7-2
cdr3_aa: CAPGGGPYAYEQYF
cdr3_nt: TGTGCCCCGGGGGGGGGACCCTATGCCTACGAGCAGTACTTC

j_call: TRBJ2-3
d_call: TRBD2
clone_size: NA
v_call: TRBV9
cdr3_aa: CASSVEPGASGSADTQYF
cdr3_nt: TGTGCCAGCAGCGTAGAACCCGGGGCTAGCGGGAGTGCAGATACGCAGTATTTT

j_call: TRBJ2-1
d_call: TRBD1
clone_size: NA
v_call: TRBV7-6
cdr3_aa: CASTHGTGFDEQFF
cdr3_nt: TGTGCCAGCACCCATGGGACAGGGTTCGATGAGCAGTTCTTC

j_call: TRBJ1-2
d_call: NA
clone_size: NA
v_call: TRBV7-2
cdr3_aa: CASSPGVVYGYTF
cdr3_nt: TGTGCCAGCAGCCCGGGGGTGGTCTATGGCTACACCTTC

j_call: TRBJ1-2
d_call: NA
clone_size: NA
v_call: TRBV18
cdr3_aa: CASSPTTSGVISADGYTF
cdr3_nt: TGTGCCAGCTCACCAACCACCTCAGGGGTGATAAGTGCGGATGGCTACACCTTC

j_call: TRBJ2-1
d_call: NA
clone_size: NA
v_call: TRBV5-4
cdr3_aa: CASSSSETGTQDYNEQFF
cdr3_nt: TGTGCCAGCAGCTCAAGCGAAACCGGGACACAAGACTACAATGAGCAGTTCTTC

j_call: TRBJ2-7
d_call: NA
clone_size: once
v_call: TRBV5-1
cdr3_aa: CASSLEFRTRTNYEQYF
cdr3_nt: TGCGCCAGCAGCTTGGAGTTTCGGACTCGCACAAACTACGAGCAGTACTTC

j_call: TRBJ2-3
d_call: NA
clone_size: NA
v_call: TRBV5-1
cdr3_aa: CASSLSGTDTQYF
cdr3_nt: TGCGCCAGCAGCTTAAGCGGCACAGATACGCAGTATTTT

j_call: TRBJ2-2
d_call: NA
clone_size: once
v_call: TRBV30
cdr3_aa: CAQGWGELFF
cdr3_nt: TGTGCCCAGGGGTGGGGGGAGCTGTTTTTT

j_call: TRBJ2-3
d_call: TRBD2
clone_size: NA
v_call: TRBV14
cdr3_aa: CASSYGTSGWPTNTQYF
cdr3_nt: TGTGCCAGCAGCTACGGGACTAGCGGGTGGCCCACAAATACGCAGTATTTT